Each of the 3 T cell receptor beta chains below was sequenced from the same sample in a study of spatial heterogeneity in lung cancer. The time point here: sample taken at primary tumor resection. Unsorted whole RNA of tumor, nontumor lung or frozen PBMC was sequenced. One entry per CDR3 protein, called by TCRdb with MiXCR from the 5' RACE reads. The sample carries approximately 47,000 distinct CDR3 sequences, 7.6% recorded once. Sequencing used PBMCs, obtained at surgery. The receptor source for this set is a female donor with early-stage non-small cell lung cancer.

This clonotype was observed many times. This rearrangement joins TRBV5-5 to TRBJ2-2, with D unclear. CDR3 length: 13 amino acids. Germline CDR1 SGHKS, CDR2 YYEKEE (reference sequence). The V end was cut by 1 base, the J end by 3 bases, with 4 bases between. The CDR3 sequence is CASSLQDTGELFF. The CDR3 nucleotides read TGTGCCAGCAGCTTGCAGGACACCGGGGAGCTGTTTTTT.

J is TRBJ1-1 and V is TRBV5-6; 7 nucleotides agree with TRBD1. With 4 bases clipped from V and 1 base from J, the junction kept 1 base outside the gene matches. The CDR3 is 13 amino acids. Germline CDR1 and CDR2: SGHDT and YYEEEE. CDR3 in DNA: TGTGCCAGCAGCCGACAGGGGAACACTGAAGCTTTCTTT. It encodes CASSRQGNTEAFF.

Only a few counts were recorded for this clonotype. The chain links TRBV20-1 to TRBJ1-6; D not resolved. Germline CDR1 is DFQATT and CDR2 is SNEGSKA (reference sequence). The CDR3 runs 14 residues. Trimming took 0 bases from V and 5 from J, leaving 8 bases between them. The DNA of the CDR3 is TGCAGTGCTAGAGATTGGAGGGATAATTCACCCCTCCACTTT. Translating gives CSARDWRDNSPLHF.